Listed below are T cell receptor beta chains from one sample, sequenced in a study of T cells in localized non-small cell lung cancer. Produced via immunoSEQ multiplex PCR; TCRdb's table is partial and in-frame only. The profile shows tens of thousands of clones, roughly 80% of them singletons. Source: PBMCs, taken before any cancer treatment. The receptors were gathered from a man aged 40 to 70 with stage II lung adenocarcinoma. Both conserved end residues are part of each CDR3. Fields, in order: V gene, CDR3 protein.

>TRBV7-2
CASSFRANTEAFF
>TRBV21-1
CASRAGTENNEQFF
>TRBV2
CASILPFGGPEAFF
>TRBV25-1
CASSDWILGTYNEQFF
>TRBV2
CASSERAGLHF
>TRBV7-9
CASSLALAGGTDTQYF
>TRBV5-5
CASSLEGEYGYTF
>TRBV7-8
CASSSTEPPGGGYTF
>TRBV7-3
CASSLGGGTGELFF
>TRBV5-1
CASSLTGEDTQYF
>TRBV19
CASRTSGLDTGELFF
>TRBV7-2
CASSEDRAQPQHF
>TRBV11-1
CASSPSGRADEQFF
>TRBV7-6
CASASGTPYEQYF
>TRBV5-4
CASSLGGTSGRNEQFF
>TRBV10-2
CASSEWGGTQYF
>TRBV7-9
CASSRYVVSTDTQYF
>TRBV7-2
CASSRGVDTEASF
>TRBV6-5
CASSYSRLVPGNTIYF
>TRBV6-1
CASSSQSGADTQYF
>TRBV19
CASSMRQGGSEQFF
>TRBV4-1
CASSQEPLGRRIDGYTF
>TRBV5-1
CASSLDRVNTEAFF
>TRBV27
CASSLRLAESYEQYF
>TRBV10-3
CAISERAGMGDNEQFF
>TRBV21-1
CARRWGPGNTIYF
>TRBV2
CASRTEIHTDTQYF
>TRBV7-2
CASSLSLTSGQETQYF
>TRBV19
CASRMGQGNTEAFF
>TRBV30
CAWKRTENTEAFF
>TRBV5-1
CASSAPGLAREQYF
>TRBV7-2
CASSSGTRGSQYF
>TRBV11-2
CASSFTDRRSPLHF
>TRBV6-6
CASIHSGRMNTEAFF
>TRBV18
CASSPGTPTDTQYF
>TRBV9
CASSVSANTGELFF
>TRBV2
CASSHGRGAGANVLTF
>TRBV7-6
CASSLELAPSEQYF
>TRBV28
CASEGQGWLTLHF
>TRBV11-2
CTSSLTTVQVSSGNTIYF
>TRBV6-5
CASSLGVQGSLGYTF
>TRBV11-2
CASSLPWTGGETQYF
>TRBV6-6
CASTNGGSNQPQHF
>TRBV5-1
CASSLNPGTGETQYF
>TRBV5-1
CASSLPGTGGGDGYTF
>TRBV15
CATSRTGTRAGNTIYF
>TRBV5-3
CARSSPRAGGGQPQHF
>TRBV5-6
CASSLALASRNEQFF
>TRBV6-1
CASTQSGGWNQPQHF
>TRBV2
CASSLWDIGTNEKLFF
>TRBV18
CASSPPDTGAQQFF
>TRBV2
CASSLRTGLLSGELFF
>TRBV11-3
CASSTGAHQPQHF
>TRBV5-6
CASSLAGFYNEQFF
>TRBV5-1
CASNHGTAFYNEQFF